This T cell receptor beta chain was identified in a study of shared clonotypes between healthy human individuals. Study outcomes and limitations: Generally, naive subsets came out with larger estimated richness than memory subsets.

Per the germline V gene, CDR1 is MGHRA and CDR2 is YSYEKL. This CDR3 contains 16 residues. The J segment lost 3 bases and the V segment lost 6 bases, leaving 11 bases of the junction unmatched. A remark on this clone: The antigen is undetermined.

Profiled with immunoSEQ multiplex PCR; TCRdb holds only in-frame clones, not every one. The sample carries about 2.1 million clones, just over 90% recorded once. It was CD45RO-negative cells, positively selected for CCR7, that made up naive CD8 cells, with terminally differentiated effector memory CD45RA+ cells excluded. V usage is TRBV4-1 and J usage is TRBJ2-1; 7 nucleotides agree with TRBD2. This clonotype was obtained from a man younger than 35 in good health. Some clones in this sample may be carry-over from other donors' samples. The sequenced sample consisted of naive CD8+ T cells from PBMCs. This CDR3 is CASRPRGSGDYNEQFF. CDR3 DNA: TGCGCCAGCAGGCCCCGGGGGAGCGGGGACTACAATGAGCAGTTCTTC.